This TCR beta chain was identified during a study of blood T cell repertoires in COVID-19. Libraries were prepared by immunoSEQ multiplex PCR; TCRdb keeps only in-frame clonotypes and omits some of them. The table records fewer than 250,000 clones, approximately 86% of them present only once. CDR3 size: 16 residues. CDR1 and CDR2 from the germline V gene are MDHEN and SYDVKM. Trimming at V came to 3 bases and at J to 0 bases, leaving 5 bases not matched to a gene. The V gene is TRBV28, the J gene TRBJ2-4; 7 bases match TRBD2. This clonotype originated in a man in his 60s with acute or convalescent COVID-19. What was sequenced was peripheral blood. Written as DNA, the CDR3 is TGTGCCAGCAGTTTTTTTCCGGGGGGAGCCAAAAACATTCAGTACTTC. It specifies CASSFFPGGAKNIQYF.